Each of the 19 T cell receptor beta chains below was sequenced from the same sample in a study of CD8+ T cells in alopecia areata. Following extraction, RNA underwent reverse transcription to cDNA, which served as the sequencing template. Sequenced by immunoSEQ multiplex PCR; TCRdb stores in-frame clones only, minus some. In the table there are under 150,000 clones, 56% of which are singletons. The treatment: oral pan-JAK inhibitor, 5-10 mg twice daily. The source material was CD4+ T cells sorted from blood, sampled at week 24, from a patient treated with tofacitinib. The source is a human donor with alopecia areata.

The CDR3 protein is CSVVGTGVAGELFF. As DNA, the CDR3 is TGCAGCGTTGTCGGGACAGGGGTGGCCGGGGAGCTGTTTTTT. The chain carries TRBV29-1 and TRBJ2-2, with 10 nucleotides matching TRBD1. CDR1 is SQVTM and CDR2 is ANQGSEA in the germline V gene. The CDR3 is made up of 14 amino acids. The junction had 5 bases not matched to a gene; V was cut back by 4 bases and J by 6 bases.

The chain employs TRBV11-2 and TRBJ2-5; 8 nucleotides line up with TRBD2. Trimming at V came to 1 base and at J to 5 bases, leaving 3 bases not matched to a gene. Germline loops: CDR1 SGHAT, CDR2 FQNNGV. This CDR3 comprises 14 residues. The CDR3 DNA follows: TGTGCCAGCAGCTTAGGACTAGCGATGGAGACCCAGTACTTC. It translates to CASSLGLAMETQYF. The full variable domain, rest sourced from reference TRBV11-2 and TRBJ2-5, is EAGVAQSPRYKIIEKRQSVAFWCNPISGHATLYWYQQILGQGPKLLIQFQNNGVVDDSQLPKDRFSAERLKGVDSTLKIQPAKLEDSAVYLCASSLGLAMETQYFGPGTRLLVL.

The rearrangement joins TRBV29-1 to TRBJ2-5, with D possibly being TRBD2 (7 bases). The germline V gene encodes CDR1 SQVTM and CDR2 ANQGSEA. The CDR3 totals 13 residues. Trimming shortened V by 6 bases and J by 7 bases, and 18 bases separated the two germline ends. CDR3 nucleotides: TGCAGCGTCAACAGGGAGGGAGGAGGGACCCAGTACTTC. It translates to CSVNREGGGTQYF.

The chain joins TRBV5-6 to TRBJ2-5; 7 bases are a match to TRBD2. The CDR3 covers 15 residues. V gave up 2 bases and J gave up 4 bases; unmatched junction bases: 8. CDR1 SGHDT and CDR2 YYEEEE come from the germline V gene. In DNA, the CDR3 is TGTGCCAGCAGCTTACGAGCGGGGATAGGAGAGACCCAGTACTTC. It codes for CASSLRAGIGETQYF.

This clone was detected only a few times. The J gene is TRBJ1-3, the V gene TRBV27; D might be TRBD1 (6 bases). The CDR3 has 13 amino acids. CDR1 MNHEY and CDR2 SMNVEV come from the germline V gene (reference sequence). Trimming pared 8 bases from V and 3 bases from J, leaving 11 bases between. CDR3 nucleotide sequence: TGTGCCAGCTGGGGGCAGGGTGGAAACACCATATATTTT. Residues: CASWGQGGNTIYF.

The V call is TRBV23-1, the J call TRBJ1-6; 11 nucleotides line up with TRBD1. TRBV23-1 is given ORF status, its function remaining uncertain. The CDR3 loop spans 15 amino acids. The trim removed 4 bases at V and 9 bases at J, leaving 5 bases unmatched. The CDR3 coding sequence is TGCGCCAGCAGTCCCGGGACAGGGGGAAGTTCACCCCTCCACTTT. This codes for CASSPGTGGSSPLHF.

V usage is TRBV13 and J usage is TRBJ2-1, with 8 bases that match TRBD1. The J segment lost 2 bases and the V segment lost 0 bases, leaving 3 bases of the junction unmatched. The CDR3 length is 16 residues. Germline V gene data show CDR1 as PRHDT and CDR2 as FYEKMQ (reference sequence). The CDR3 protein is CASSLGRRGPYNEQFF. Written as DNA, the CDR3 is TGTGCCAGCAGCTTAGGACGCAGGGGGCCCTACAATGAGCAGTTCTTC.

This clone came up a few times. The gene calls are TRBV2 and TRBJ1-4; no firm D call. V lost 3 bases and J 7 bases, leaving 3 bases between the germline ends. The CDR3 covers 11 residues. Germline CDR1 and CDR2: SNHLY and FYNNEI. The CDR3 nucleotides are TGTGCCAGCAGTGAGATTGAAAAACTGTTTTTT. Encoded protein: CASSEIEKLFF.

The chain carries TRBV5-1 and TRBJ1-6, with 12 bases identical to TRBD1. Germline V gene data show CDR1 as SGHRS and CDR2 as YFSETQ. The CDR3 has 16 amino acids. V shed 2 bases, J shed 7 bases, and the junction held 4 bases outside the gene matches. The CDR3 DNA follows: TGCGCCAGCAGCTTCACGGGACAGGGGGCCAATTCACCCCTCCACTTT. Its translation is CASSFTGQGANSPLHF. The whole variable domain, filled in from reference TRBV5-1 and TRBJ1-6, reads KAGVTQTPRYLIKTRGQQVTLSCSPISGHRSVSWYQQTPGQGLQFLFEYFSETQRNKGNFPGRFSGRQFSNSRSEMNVSTLELGDSALYLCASSFTGQGANSPLHFGNGTRLTVT.

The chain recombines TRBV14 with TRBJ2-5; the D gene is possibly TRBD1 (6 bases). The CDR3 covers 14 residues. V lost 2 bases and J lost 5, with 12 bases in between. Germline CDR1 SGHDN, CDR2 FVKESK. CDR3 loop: CASSQFGGSETQYF. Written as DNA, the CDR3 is TGTGCCAGCAGCCAATTTGGGGGCTCGGAGACCCAGTACTTC.

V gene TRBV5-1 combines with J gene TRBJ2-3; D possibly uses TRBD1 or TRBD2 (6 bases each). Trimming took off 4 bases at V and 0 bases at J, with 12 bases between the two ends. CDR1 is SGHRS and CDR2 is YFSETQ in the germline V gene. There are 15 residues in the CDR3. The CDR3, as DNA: TGCGCCAGCAGCACACGGGGGCATAGCACAGATACGCAGTATTTT. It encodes CASSTRGHSTDTQYF.

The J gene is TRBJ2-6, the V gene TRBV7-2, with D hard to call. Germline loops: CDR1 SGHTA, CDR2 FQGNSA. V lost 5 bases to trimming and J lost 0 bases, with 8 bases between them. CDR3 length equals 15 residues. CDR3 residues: CASSKVYSGANVLTF. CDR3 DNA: TGTGCCAGCAGCAAGGTCTACTCTGGGGCCAACGTCCTGACTTTC.

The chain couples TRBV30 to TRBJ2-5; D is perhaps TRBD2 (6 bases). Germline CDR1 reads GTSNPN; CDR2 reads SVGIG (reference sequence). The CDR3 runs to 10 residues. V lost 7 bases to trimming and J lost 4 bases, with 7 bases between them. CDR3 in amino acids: CALGGETQYF. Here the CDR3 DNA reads TGTGCCTTGGGGGGAGAGACCCAGTACTTC.

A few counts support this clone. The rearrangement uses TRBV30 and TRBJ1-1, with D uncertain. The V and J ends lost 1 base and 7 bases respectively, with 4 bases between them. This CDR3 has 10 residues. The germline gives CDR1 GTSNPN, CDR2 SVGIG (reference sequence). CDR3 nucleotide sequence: TGTGCCTGGAGTGGACGTGAAGCTTTCTTT. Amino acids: CAWSGREAFF.

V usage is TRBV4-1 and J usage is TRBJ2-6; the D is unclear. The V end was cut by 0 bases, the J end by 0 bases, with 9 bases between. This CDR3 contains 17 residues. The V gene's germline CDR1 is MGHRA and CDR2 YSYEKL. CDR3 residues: CASSQDPSGSGANVLTF. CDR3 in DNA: TGCGCCAGCAGCCAAGATCCCTCAGGCTCTGGGGCCAACGTCCTGACTTTC.

In DNA, the CDR3 is TGCAGTGTAGGGAAACAAGAGACCCAGTACTTC. It translates to CSVGKQETQYF. The chain couples TRBV20-1 to TRBJ2-5; unclear D gene. Germline V lookup: CDR1 DFQATT, CDR2 SNEGSKA (reference sequence). The ends were cut back, 7 bases at V and 2 bases at J, with 8 bases in the middle. The CDR3 contains 11 residues.

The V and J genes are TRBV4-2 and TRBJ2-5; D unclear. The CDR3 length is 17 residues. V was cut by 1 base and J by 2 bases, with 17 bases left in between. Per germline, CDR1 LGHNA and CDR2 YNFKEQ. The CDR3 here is CASSQVGPSPYQETQYF. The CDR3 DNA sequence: TGTGCCAGCAGCCAAGTGGGTCCAAGTCCCTATCAAGAGACCCAGTACTTC.

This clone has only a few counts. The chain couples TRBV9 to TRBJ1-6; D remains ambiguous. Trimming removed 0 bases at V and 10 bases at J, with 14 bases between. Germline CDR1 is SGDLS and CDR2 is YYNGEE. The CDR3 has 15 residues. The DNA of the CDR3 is TGTGCCAGCAGCGTAGGTGTGGGATATGACTCACCCCTCCACTTT. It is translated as CASSVGVGYDSPLHF. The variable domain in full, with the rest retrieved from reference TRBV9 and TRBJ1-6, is DSGVTQTPKHLITATGQRVTLRCSPRSGDLSVYWYQQSLDQGLQFLIQYYNGEERAKGNILERFSAQQFPDLHSELNLSSLELGDSALYFCASSVGVGYDSPLHFGNGTRLTVT.

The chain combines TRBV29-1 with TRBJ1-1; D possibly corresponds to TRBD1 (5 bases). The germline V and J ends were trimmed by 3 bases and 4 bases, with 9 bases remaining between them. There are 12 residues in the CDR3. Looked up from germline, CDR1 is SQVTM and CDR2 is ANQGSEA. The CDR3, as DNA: TGCAGCGTTGATGCGGGGGGCACTGAAGCTTTCTTT. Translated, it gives CSVDAGGTEAFF.